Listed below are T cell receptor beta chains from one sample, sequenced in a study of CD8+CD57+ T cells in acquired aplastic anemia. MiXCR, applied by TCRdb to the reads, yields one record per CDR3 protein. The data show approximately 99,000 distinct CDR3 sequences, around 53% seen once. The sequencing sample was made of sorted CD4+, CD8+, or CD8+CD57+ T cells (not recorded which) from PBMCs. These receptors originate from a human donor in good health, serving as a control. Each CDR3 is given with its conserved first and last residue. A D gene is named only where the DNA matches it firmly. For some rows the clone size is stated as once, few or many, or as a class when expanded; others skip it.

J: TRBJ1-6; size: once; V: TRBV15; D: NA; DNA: TGCGCCACCAGCAGAGATCCGGGGTCCCATTCACCCCTCCACTTT; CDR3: CATSRDPGSHSPLHF
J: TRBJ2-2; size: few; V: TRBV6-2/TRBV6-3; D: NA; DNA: TGTGCCTCCCACCCCACAACAGGGTGGACCGGGGAGCTGTTTTTT; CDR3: CASHPTTGWTGELFF
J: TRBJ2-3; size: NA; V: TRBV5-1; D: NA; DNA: TGCGCCAGCAGCTTGTCCGACTACAATGAGCAGTATTTT; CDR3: CASSLSDYNEQYF
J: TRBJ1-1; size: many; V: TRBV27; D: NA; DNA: TGTGCCAGCAGGCTATCTATGAACACTGAAGCTTTCTTT; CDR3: CASRLSMNTEAFF
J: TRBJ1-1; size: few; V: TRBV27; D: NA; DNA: TGTGCCAGCAGTTCGGACAGCCCCACTGAAGCTTTCTTT; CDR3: CASSSDSPTEAFF
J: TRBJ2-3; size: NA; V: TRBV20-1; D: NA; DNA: TGCAGTGCTCACAGAAGGGGGATCGGCACAGATACGCAGTATTTT; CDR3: CSAHRRGIGTDTQYF
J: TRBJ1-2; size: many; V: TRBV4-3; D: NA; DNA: TGCGCCAGCAGCCAGACCCGGGCTCTAGCTAACTATGGCTACACCTTC; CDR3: CASSQTRALANYGYTF
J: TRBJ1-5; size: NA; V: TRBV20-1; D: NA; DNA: TGCAGTGCTAGACTAGCGGGGGGCAATCAGCCCCAGCATTTT; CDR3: CSARLAGGNQPQHF
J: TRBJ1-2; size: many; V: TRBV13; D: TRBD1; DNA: TGTGCCAGCAGCCTTAAGACAGGGAACTATGGCTACACCTTC; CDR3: CASSLKTGNYGYTF
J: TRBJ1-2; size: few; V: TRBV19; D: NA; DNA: TGTGCCAGTCATACGAGGGCGACCTATGGCTACACCTTC; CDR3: CASHTRATYGYTF
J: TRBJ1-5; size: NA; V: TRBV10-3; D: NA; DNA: TGTGCCATCAGTAAAGGGGACTCTACTGGCAATCAGCCCCAGCATTTT; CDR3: CAISKGDSTGNQPQHF
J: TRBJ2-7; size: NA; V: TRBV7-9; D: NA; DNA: TGTGCCAGCAGCCGCCGGGAAGTCTACGAGCAGTACTTC; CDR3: CASSRREVYEQYF
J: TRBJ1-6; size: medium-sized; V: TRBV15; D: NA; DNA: TGTGCCACCAGCAGGGGATCCTATAATTCACCCCTCCACTTT; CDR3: CATSRGSYNSPLHF
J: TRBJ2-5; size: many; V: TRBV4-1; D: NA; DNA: TGCGCCAGCAGCCAAGCAACGGCTTTACAGGGCGGGGAGACCCAGTACTTC; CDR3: CASSQATALQGGETQYF
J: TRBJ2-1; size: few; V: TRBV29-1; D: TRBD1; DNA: TGCAGCGTTGCCGGGACAGGAGACCAACCCAGCTACAATGAGCAGTTCTTC; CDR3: CSVAGTGDQPSYNEQFF
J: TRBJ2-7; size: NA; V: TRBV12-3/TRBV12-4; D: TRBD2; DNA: TGTGCCAGCAGTTTGGTTAGCGGGGGCTCCTACGAGCAGTACTTC; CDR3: CASSLVSGGSYEQYF
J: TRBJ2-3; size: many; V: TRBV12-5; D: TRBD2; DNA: TGTGCTAGTGGTTTGCAGATACTAGCGGGGGGAACAGATACGCAGTATTTT; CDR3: CASGLQILAGGTDTQYF
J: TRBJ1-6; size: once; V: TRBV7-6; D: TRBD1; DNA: TGTGCCAGCAGCGCCCGGGACAGGGATTCACCCCTCCACTTT; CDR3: CASSARDRDSPLHF
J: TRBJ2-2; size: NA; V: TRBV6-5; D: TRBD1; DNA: TGTGCCAGCAGTTACTCTGGGACAGGGCCTTACACCGGGGAGCTGTTTTTT; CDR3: CASSYSGTGPYTGELFF
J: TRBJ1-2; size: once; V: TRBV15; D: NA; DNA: TGTGCCACCAGCAGAGATCATTTAAAGGACTATGGCTACACCTTC; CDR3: CATSRDHLKDYGYTF
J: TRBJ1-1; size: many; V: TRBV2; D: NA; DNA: TGTGCCAGCAGTGCGGGGGGCATTACTGAAGCTTTCTTT; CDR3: CASSAGGITEAFF
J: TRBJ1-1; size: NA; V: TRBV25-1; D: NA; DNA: TGTGCCAGCAGCTTGGAAATTCTGGGGCCCAACACTGAAGCTTTCTTT; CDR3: CASSLEILGPNTEAFF
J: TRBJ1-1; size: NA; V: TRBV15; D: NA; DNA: TGTGCCACCAGCAAGGGAGGTACTGAAGCTTTCTTT; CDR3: CATSKGGTEAFF
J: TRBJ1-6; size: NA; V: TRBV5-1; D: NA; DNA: TGCGCCAGCAGCTTTCCAGGGCCCAATAATTCACCCCTCCACTTT; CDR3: CASSFPGPNNSPLHF
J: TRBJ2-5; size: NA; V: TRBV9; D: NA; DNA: TGTGCCAGCAGCCCCCCCACAGGAGAGACCCAGTACTTC; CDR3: CASSPPTGETQYF
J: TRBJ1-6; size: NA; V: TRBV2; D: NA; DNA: TGTGCCAGCAGCCGAGTGGCAGGGAGAGGTTCACCCCTCCACTTT; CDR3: CASSRVAGRGSPLHF
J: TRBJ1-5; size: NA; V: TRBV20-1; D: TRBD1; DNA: TGCAGTGCTAGGGGACAGGTCAATCAGCCCCAGCATTTT; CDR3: CSARGQVNQPQHF
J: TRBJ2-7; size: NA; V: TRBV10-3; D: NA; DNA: TGTGCCACTCCCTTGAAGGAGGGAGCCTACGAGCAGTACTTC; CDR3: CATPLKEGAYEQYF
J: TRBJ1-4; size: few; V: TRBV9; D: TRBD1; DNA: TGTGCCAGCAGCGTCCTCACAGGGGCGTCTAATGAAAAACTGTTTTTT; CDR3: CASSVLTGASNEKLFF
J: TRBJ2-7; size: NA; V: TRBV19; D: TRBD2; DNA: TGTGCCAGTAGCCTAGCGGGGGCTGGGTACGAGCAGTACTTC; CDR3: CASSLAGAGYEQYF
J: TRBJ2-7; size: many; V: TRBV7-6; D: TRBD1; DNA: TGTGCCAGCAGCTTAACCGGACAGGGGGACTACGAGCAGTACTTC; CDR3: CASSLTGQGDYEQYF
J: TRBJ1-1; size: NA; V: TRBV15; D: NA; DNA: TGTGCCACCAGCAGAGATTGGCCCGGTTCTAACACTGAAGCTTTCTTT; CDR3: CATSRDWPGSNTEAFF
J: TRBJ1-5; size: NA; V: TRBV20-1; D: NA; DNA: TGCAGTGCTAGAGACAGTTGGAATCAGCCCCAGCATTTC; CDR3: CSARDSWNQPQHF
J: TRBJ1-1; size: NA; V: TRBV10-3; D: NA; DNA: TGTGCCATCAGTGGACAGAGAAACACTGAAGCTTTCTTT; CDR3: CAISGQRNTEAFF
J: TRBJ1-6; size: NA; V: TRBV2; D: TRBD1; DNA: TGTGCCAGCAGTGACCTAGGGGCAGGGGGAGATTCACCCCTCCACTTT; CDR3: CASSDLGAGGDSPLHF
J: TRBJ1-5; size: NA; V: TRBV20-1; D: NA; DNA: TGCAGTGCTATCGGACCTAATCAGCCCCAGCATTTT; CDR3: CSAIGPNQPQHF
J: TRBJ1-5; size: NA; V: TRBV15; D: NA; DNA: TGTGCCACCAGCAGAGATTCGCGATTAGCGGGGGGGCCAGGGGATCAGCCCCAGCATTTT; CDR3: CATSRDSRLAGGPGDQPQHF
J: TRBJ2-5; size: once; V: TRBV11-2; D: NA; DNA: TGTGCCAGCAGCCCTCGGGGAGGGGGGGCCAGTGAGACCCAGTACTTC; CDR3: CASSPRGGGASETQYF
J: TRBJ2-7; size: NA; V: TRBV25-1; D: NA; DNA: TGTGTCAGCAGTAAGACAGGAACCTACGAGCAGTACTTC; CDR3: CVSSKTGTYEQYF
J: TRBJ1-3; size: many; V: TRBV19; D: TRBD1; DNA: TGTGCCAGTAGTATCGGGACAGGCTCTGGAAACACCATATATTTT; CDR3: CASSIGTGSGNTIYF
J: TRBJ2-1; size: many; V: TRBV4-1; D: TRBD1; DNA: TGCGCCAGCAGCCACGGACAGGGCTACAATGAGCAGTTCTTC; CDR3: CASSHGQGYNEQFF
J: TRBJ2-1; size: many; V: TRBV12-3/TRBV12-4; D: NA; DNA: TGTGCCAGCAGGGACGGACATATCCATGAGCAGTTCTTC; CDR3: CASRDGHIHEQFF
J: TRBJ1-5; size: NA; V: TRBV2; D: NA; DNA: TGTGCCAGCAGAACGGCGAATCAGCCCCAGCATTTT; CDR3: CASRTANQPQHF
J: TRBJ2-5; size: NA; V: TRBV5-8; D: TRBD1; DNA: TGTGCCAGCAGCCGGACAGGGAACACACAAGAGACCCAGTACTTC; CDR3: CASSRTGNTQETQYF
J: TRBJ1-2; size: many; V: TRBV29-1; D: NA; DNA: TGCAGCGTTGACTCAGGGGATGATGGCTACACCTTC; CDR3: CSVDSGDDGYTF
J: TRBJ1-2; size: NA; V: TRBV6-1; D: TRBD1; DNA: TGTGCCAGCAGCCCTAGACAGGGAGTTTTACATGGCTACACCTTC; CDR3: CASSPRQGVLHGYTF
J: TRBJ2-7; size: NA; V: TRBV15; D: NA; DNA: TGTGCCACCAGCAGAGACAGTGGGTCAGAGTACTTC; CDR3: CATSRDSGSEYF
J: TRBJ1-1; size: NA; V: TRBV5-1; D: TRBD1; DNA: TGCGCCAGCAGCTTGGGGACAGGGGGTTTTGGCACTGAAGCTTTCTTT; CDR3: CASSLGTGGFGTEAFF
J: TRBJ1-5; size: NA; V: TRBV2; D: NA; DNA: TGTGCCAGCAGCTTACCCGGGGAAACTCAGCCCCAGCATTTT; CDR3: CASSLPGETQPQHF
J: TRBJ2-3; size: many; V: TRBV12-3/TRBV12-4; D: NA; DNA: TGTGCCAGCAGTTTTGGGGGGTTAACAGATACGCAGTATTTT; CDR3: CASSFGGLTDTQYF
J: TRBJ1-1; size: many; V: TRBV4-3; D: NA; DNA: TGCGCCAGCAGCCAAGACAGGGGAGGGAACACTGAAGCTTTCTTT; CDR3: CASSQDRGGNTEAFF
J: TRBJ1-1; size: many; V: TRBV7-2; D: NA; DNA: TGTGCCAGCAGCTTTCCGGGCACTGAAGCTTTCTTT; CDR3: CASSFPGTEAFF
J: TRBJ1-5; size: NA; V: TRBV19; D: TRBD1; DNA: TGTGTCAGTGGTGCAGGGGGCAGTCAGCCCCAGCATTTT; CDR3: CVSGAGGSQPQHF
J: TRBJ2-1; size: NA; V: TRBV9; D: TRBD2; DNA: TGTGCCAGCAGCCGTCTAGCGGGGGACAACAATGAGCAGTTCTTC; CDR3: CASSRLAGDNNEQFF
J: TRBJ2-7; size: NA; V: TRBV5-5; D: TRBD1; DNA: TGTGCCAGCAGCTTGGGACAGGGGGGCTCGCAGTACTTC; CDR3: CASSLGQGGSQYF
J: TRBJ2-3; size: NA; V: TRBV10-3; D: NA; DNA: TGTGCCATCAGTACGGTAGGGGGTACAGATACGCAGTATTTT; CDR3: CAISTVGGTDTQYF
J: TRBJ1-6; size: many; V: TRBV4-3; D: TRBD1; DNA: TGCGCCAGCAGCCAAGATCCCCCGGGACAGTATAATTCACCCCTCCACTTT; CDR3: CASSQDPPGQYNSPLHF